The 27 T cell receptor beta chains given below trace back to one sample, sequenced in a study of cytomegalovirus exposure and HLA in healthy donors. Primers included in the PCR were 60 Vbeta and 13 Jbeta primers. TCRdb's table, derived via immunoSEQ multiplex PCR, lists solely in-frame clones and lacks some. The sample holds about 160,000 clones, around four fifths seen once. What was sequenced was PBMCs. The receptors shown here come from a man aged 18 to 35 in good health and CMV-seronegative.

In DNA form, the CDR3 reads TGCGCCAGCAGCTCCGGACAGGGTACCGGGGAGCTGTTTTTT. Its translation: CASSSGQGTGELFF. The chain recombines TRBV5-1 with TRBJ2-2, with TRBD1 identical over 8 bases. Germline CDR1 SGHRS, CDR2 YFSETQ. The CDR3 covers 14 residues. After removal of 3 bases from V and 5 bases from J, the junction contained 3 bases not matched to a gene.

This chain connects TRBV27 to TRBJ1-5, with 8 positions matching TRBD1. With V trimmed by 2 bases and J by 2 bases, 2 bases remained unmatched. The CDR3 extends over 15 amino acids. The V gene's germline CDR1 is MNHEY and CDR2 SMNVEV (reference sequence). CDR3 DNA sequence: TGTGCCAGCAGTTTACAGGGGGCCGGCAATCAGCCCCAGCATTTT. This encodes CASSLQGAGNQPQHF.

V gene TRBV15 combines with J gene TRBJ2-1; 7 positions match TRBD2. The ends lost 3 bases at V and 7 bases at J; junction bases unmatched: 12. There are 16 residues in the CDR3. Germline assignment: CDR1 LNHNV and CDR2 YYDKDF (reference sequence). Here the CDR3 DNA reads TGTGCCACCAGCAGGGAAGTAGGTTGGGGAGGGAATGAGCAGTTCTTC. This codes for CATSREVGWGGNEQFF.

The rearrangement uses TRBV5-1 and TRBJ2-2; 12 positions agree with TRBD2. CDR3 size: 17 residues. V was clipped by 4 bases and J by 5 bases; unmatched bases: 9. The germline V gene encodes CDR1 SGHRS and CDR2 YFSETQ. The CDR3 sequence: CASSTALAGGRTGELFF. The CDR3 nucleotides are TGCGCCAGCAGCACGGCTCTAGCGGGAGGGCGTACCGGGGAGCTGTTTTTT.

In its sample, this clone was seen a few times. CDR3 sequence: CASSLGGARGTIYF. CDR3 bases: TGTGCCAGCAGTTTAGGGGGGGCTCGTGGGACCATATATTTT. The V gene is TRBV28, the J gene TRBJ1-3, with D maybe TRBD1 (6 bases). Germline lookup yields CDR1 MDHEN and CDR2 SYDVKM. V lost 2 bases, J lost 10 bases, and 15 bases lay in between. There are 14 residues in the CDR3.

The sample holds a few counts of this clone. The chain couples TRBV28 to TRBJ2-3; the match to TRBD2 covers 11 bases. J was trimmed by 1 base and V by 8 bases; bases with no gene match: 2. The CDR3 spans 14 residues. The V gene's germline CDR1 is MDHEN and CDR2 SYDVKM. Here the CDR3 reads CASGTSGRTDTQYF. In nucleotides, the CDR3 is TGTGCCAGCGGGACTAGCGGACGCACAGATACGCAGTATTTT. The whole variable domain, remainder taken from reference TRBV28 and TRBJ2-3, is DVKVTQSSRYLVKRTGEKVFLECVQDMDHENMFWYRQDPGLGLRLIYFSYDVKMKEKGDIPEGYSVSREKKERFSLILESASTNQTSMYLCASGTSGRTDTQYFGPGTRLTVL.

This clone has just one count. The rearrangement links TRBV7-2 to TRBJ2-7, with TRBD2 identical over 13 bases. V lost 4 bases to trimming and J lost 6 bases; unmatched junction nucleotides: 3. Germline CDR1 and CDR2: SGHTA and FQGNSA. CDR3 length: 14 amino acids. The CDR3 loop is CASSSGLAGSEQYF. The CDR3 DNA is TGTGCCAGCAGCTCGGGACTAGCGGGAAGCGAGCAGTACTTC.

This chain joins TRBV12-5 and TRBJ2-3; possible D gene TRBD2, 6 bases. V was cut by 7 bases and J by 0 bases, with 8 bases left in between. There are 13 residues in the CDR3. CDR1 and CDR2 from the germline V gene are LGHNT and FRNRAP. Written as DNA, the CDR3 is TGTGCTAGTGAGGGACTTAGCACAGATACGCAGTATTTT. Translated, it gives CASEGLSTDTQYF. Together with reference TRBV12-5 and TRBJ2-3, the CDR3 gives the full variable domain: DARVTQTPRHKVTEMGQEVTMRCQPILGHNTVFWYRQTMMQGLELLAYFRNRAPLDDSGMPKDRFSAEMPDATLATLKIQPSEPRDSAVYFCASEGLSTDTQYFGPGTRLTVL.

This clone was found a few times. The V call is TRBV5-1, the J call TRBJ2-2; 10 bases fit TRBD2. CDR3 length: 15 amino acids. Germline V lookup: CDR1 SGHRS, CDR2 YFSETQ. The junction had 5 bases not matched to a gene; V was cut back by 4 bases and J by 5 bases. The CDR3 nucleotides read TGCGCCAGCAGCCCCCGACTAGCGGGTACCGGGGAGCTGTTTTTT. This sequence encodes CASSPRLAGTGELFF.

V is TRBV5-4 and J is TRBJ1-6; TRBD1 matches 12 bases. The trim removed 4 bases at V and 4 bases at J, leaving 6 bases unmatched. From germline, CDR1 is SGHNT and CDR2 YYREEE (reference sequence). CDR3 size: 17 residues. CDR3 coding DNA: TGTGCCAGCAGCCGGGGACAGGGGGCCACTTATAATTCACCCCTCCACTTT. It specifies CASSRGQGATYNSPLHF.

This chain uses TRBV7-2 with TRBJ2-1; 9 bases agree with TRBD1. The junction had 9 bases not matched to a gene; V was cut back by 4 bases and J by 8 bases. This CDR3 region has 15 residues. The germline V gene has CDR1 SGHTA and CDR2 FQGNSA. CDR3 in DNA: TGTGCCAGCAGCTCGGGACAGGGAGGATGGTATGAGCAGTTCTTC. It encodes CASSSGQGGWYEQFF.

The rearrangement joins TRBV2 to TRBJ1-5, with a tentative D call TRBD1 (5 bases). The CDR3 loop spans 15 amino acids. Trimming stripped 4 bases from V and 2 bases from J, with 12 bases between. Germline V lookup: CDR1 SNHLY, CDR2 FYNNEI. CDR3 sequence (DNA): TGTGCCAGCAGTGGGGCTTCGGGGGGCAATCAGCCCCAGCATTTT. This sequence encodes CASSGASGGNQPQHF.

V usage is TRBV29-1 and J usage is TRBJ1-1; possible D gene TRBD1, 5 bases. Germline loops: CDR1 SQVTM, CDR2 ANQGSEA. V lost 1 base and J lost 0, with 9 bases in between. CDR3 length: 14 amino acids. The CDR3 coding sequence is TGCAGCGTTGAAGGGGGCCTCCTGAACACTGAAGCTTTCTTT. As protein: CSVEGGLLNTEAFF.

This clone occurred once. This chain links TRBV7-8 with TRBJ1-5; D unresolved. This CDR3 contains 13 residues. Deletions cut 1 base from V and 5 bases from J, with 6 bases between. Germline values: CDR1 SGHVS, CDR2 FQNEAQ. CDR3 region: CASSLVRDQPQHF. CDR3 in DNA: TGTGCCAGCAGCTTAGTCCGTGATCAGCCCCAGCATTTT.

This chain joins TRBV7-3 and TRBJ2-1; 13 nucleotides align to TRBD2. Germline trimming cut 3 bases from V and 8 bases from J; bases unmatched to any gene: 7. The CDR3 runs to 16 residues. The germline V gene has CDR1 SGHTA and CDR2 FQGTGA. As DNA, the CDR3 is TGTGCCAGCAGCTTGGGACTAGCGGGATACGGGGATGAGCAGTTCTTC. Amino acid sequence: CASSLGLAGYGDEQFF.

The chain uses TRBV5-1 and TRBJ2-1; D is perhaps TRBD1 (7 bases). The CDR3 loop spans 15 amino acids. Trimming left V 0 bases short and J 13 bases short, with 20 bases between. In germline, CDR1 is SGHRS, CDR2 YFSETQ. CDR3 residues: CASSLANRRGQRQFF. In DNA form, the CDR3 reads TGCGCCAGCAGCTTGGCGAATAGGAGGGGACAGCGACAGTTCTTC.

This chain connects TRBV7-8 to TRBJ1-4, with 11 positions matching TRBD1. The CDR3 covers 14 residues. Trimming removed 5 bases from V and 8 bases from J; junction bases left unmatched: 4. The germline gives CDR1 SGHVS, CDR2 FQNEAQ. CDR3 DNA: TGTGCCAGCAGCAGGGACAGGGGGGTCGAAAAACTGTTTTTT. Its translation: CASSRDRGVEKLFF.

This clone has only one observation. The V gene is TRBV19, the J gene TRBJ2-2; D remains unclear. Trimming removed 6 bases from V and 6 bases from J, with 8 bases in between. The CDR3 totals 12 residues. In germline, CDR1 is LNHDA, CDR2 SQIVND (reference sequence). The CDR3: CASSPRAGELFF. In DNA, the CDR3 is TGTGCCAGTAGCCCCCGGGCCGGGGAGCTGTTTTTT. Filled out from reference TRBV19 and TRBJ2-2, the complete variable domain reads DGGITQSPKYLFRKEGQNVTLSCEQNLNHDAMYWYRQDPGQGLRLIYYSQIVNDFQKGDIAEGYSVSREKKESFPLTVTSAQKNPTAFYLCASSPRAGELFFGEGSRLTVL.

This clone was observed a few times. The rearrangement uses TRBV29-1 and TRBJ1-1; the match to TRBD1 covers 9 bases. CDR3 length equals 13 residues. J lost 1 base, V lost 7 bases, and 4 bases had no gene match. Germline V gene sequence: CDR1 SQVTM, CDR2 ANQGSEA. Here the CDR3 reads CSAGQGWNTEAFF. In nucleotides, the CDR3 is TGCAGCGCCGGACAGGGGTGGAACACTGAAGCTTTCTTT.

The chain combines TRBV7-9 with TRBJ1-1; 7 bases match TRBD1. From germline, CDR1 is SEHNR and CDR2 FQNEAQ (reference sequence). V lost 1 base, J lost 5 bases, and 10 bases stayed unmatched. The CDR3 runs 16 residues. CDR3 region: CASSLEPQGLRTEAFF. For the CDR3, the DNA is TGTGCCAGCAGCTTAGAACCACAGGGGCTAAGGACTGAAGCTTTCTTT.

The V call is TRBV28, the J call TRBJ1-1; 8 bases match TRBD1. The junction had 11 bases not matched to a gene; V was cut back by 4 bases and J by 4 bases. The CDR3 loop spans 16 amino acids. The V gene's germline CDR1 is MDHEN and CDR2 SYDVKM. The CDR3 spells CASSSQQGGSGTEAFF. The CDR3 bases are TGTGCCAGCAGTTCCCAACAGGGGGGATCGGGCACTGAAGCTTTCTTT.

V and J are TRBV7-9 and TRBJ1-2, with 7 bases that match TRBD1. CDR3 length equals 13 residues. V trimming: 5 bases; J trimming: 6 bases; junction bases outside the gene matches: 6. CDR1 and CDR2 (germline): SEHNR, FQNEAQ (reference sequence). CDR3 DNA: TGTGCCAGCAGCCGCGGACAGGCGGATGGCTACACCTTC. It encodes CASSRGQADGYTF.

V gene TRBV7-3 combines with J gene TRBJ2-3; TRBD2 is a possible D gene (5 bases). The V gene lost 5 bases and the J gene lost 7 bases, with 16 bases spanning the gap. The CDR3 consists of 14 residues. CDR1 and CDR2 (germline): SGHTA, FQGTGA. The CDR3 sequence is CASSPLGPGNTQYF. CDR3 in DNA: TGTGCCAGCAGCCCCCTAGGGCCGGGGAATACGCAGTATTTT.

This sequence joins TRBV11-2 and TRBJ2-7; 9 bases fit TRBD2. V dropped 2 bases and J dropped 1; count of bases not matched to a gene: 3. The V gene's germline CDR1 is SGHAT and CDR2 FQNNGV. The CDR3 consists of 15 residues. The CDR3 DNA sequence: TGTGCCAGCAGCTTAAGGCTAGCGGGATCCTACGAGCAGTACTTC. Its protein product is CASSLRLAGSYEQYF.

V usage is TRBV10-3 and J usage is TRBJ1-4; 9 bases agree with TRBD1. The germline V gene encodes CDR1 ENHRY and CDR2 SYGVKD. The CDR3 runs 15 residues. J was trimmed by 3 bases and V by 6 bases; bases with no gene match: 5. The CDR3 is CAIRPGQGANEKLFF. The DNA for the CDR3 is TGTGCCATCAGGCCGGGACAGGGTGCTAATGAAAAACTGTTTTTT.

The V and J genes are TRBV7-9 and TRBJ2-3, with 9 bases lining up with TRBD2. V lost 5 bases and J lost 3; bases outside the gene matches: 6. Germline V CDR1 and CDR2: SEHNR, FQNEAQ (reference sequence). The CDR3 loop spans 15 amino acids. As DNA, the CDR3 is TGTGCCAGCAGCCCGAGCGGGGGGCCAACAGATACGCAGTATTTT. Its protein product is CASSPSGGPTDTQYF.

The rearrangement uses TRBV2 and TRBJ1-5; 9 bases are a match to TRBD1. CDR3 length equals 15 residues. After removal of 6 bases from V and 4 bases from J, the junction contained 7 bases not matched to a gene. Germline V gene data show CDR1 as SNHLY and CDR2 as FYNNEI. CDR3 residues: CASSGDRAGNQPQHF. The CDR3 DNA follows: TGTGCCAGCAGCGGGGACAGGGCGGGTAATCAGCCCCAGCATTTT. Complete variable domain (other parts from reference TRBV2 and TRBJ1-5): EPEVTQTPSHQVTQMGQEVILRCVPISNHLYFYWYRQILGQKVEFLVSFYNNEISEKSEIFDDQFSVERPDGSNFTLKIRSTKLEDSAMYFCASSGDRAGNQPQHFGDGTRLSIL.